The 3 T cell receptor beta chains below all came from one sample that was sequenced in a study of neurological immune-mediated disorders. TCRdb analysed the 5' RACE reads with MiXCR anew, one entry per CDR3 protein. The repertoire consists of over 40,000 distinct CDR3 sequences, with around 6% occurring once and the leading ten covering around 0.57%. The sequencing sample was made of CD4+ T cells from blood. The source of these receptors is a woman in her thirties or forties in good health.

This clonotype was counted many times. V gene TRBV20-1 combines with J gene TRBJ2-5, with D perhaps TRBD1 (6 bases). Germline CDR1 and CDR2: DFQATT and SNEGSKA (reference sequence). V was trimmed by 6 bases and J by 1 base, leaving 12 bases between them. This CDR3 region has 13 residues. The CDR3 DNA is TGCAGTGCCAAACTAGGGGGCCAAGAGACCCAGTACTTC. Encoded protein: CSAKLGGQETQYF.

For this clonotype: The junction does not match germline at one end; this may be a read error. The chain links TRBV7-8 to TRBJ1-5; D perhaps matches TRBD1 (6 bases). Per germline, CDR1 SGHVS and CDR2 FQNEAQ. The CDR3 totals 17 residues. The CDR3 spells CASSLAGGPLSNKPQHF. The CDR3 DNA reads TGTGCCAGCAGCTTAGCGGGGGGGCCTCTGAGCAATAAGCCCCAGCATTTT.

This clonotype was counted at least ten times. This chain links TRBV28 with TRBJ1-5; D possibly corresponds to TRBD1 (6 bases). The CDR3 loop spans 14 amino acids. CDR1 MDHEN and CDR2 SYDVKM come from the germline V gene. Between the trimmed V and J ends, which lost 5 bases and 0 bases, there was a span of 8 bases. This CDR3 is CASSPQGSNQPQHF. CDR3 coding DNA: TGTGCCAGCAGTCCACAGGGTAGCAATCAGCCCCAGCATTTT.